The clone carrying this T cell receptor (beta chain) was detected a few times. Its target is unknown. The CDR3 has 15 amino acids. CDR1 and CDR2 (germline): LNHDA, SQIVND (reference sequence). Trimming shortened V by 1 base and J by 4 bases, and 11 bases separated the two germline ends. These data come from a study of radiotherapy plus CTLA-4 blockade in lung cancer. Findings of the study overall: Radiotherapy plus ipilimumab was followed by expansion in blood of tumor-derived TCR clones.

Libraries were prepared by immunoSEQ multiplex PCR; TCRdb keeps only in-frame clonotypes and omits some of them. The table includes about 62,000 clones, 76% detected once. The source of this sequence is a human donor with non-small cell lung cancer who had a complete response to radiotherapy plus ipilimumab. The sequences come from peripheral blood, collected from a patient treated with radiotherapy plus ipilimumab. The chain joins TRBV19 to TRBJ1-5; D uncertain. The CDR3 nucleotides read TGTGCCAGTAGTATAGTAAGCGGTCCTAATCAGCCCCAGCATTTT. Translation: CASSIVSGPNQPQHF.